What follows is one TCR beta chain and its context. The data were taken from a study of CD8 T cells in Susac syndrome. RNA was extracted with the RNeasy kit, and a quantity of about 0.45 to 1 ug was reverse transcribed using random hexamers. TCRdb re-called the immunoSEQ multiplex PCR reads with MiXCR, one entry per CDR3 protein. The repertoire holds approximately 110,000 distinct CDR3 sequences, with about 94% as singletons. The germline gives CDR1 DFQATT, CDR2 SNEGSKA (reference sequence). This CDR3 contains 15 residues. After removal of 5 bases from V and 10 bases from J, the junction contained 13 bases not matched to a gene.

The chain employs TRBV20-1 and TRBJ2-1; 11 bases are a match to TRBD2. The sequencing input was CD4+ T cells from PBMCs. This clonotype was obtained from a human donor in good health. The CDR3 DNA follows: TGCAGTGCTCTCTCCACTAGCGGGAGATTCGGCGAGCAGTTCTTC. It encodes CSALSTSGRFGEQFF.